Following are 23 T cell receptor beta chains from one sample sequenced in a study of blood T cell repertoires in COVID-19. The repertoire was sequenced with immunoSEQ multiplex PCR; TCRdb's copy has only in-frame clones and lacks some. Of under 200,000 clones in the sample, around 82% were seen once. Sequencing was done on a sample of PBMCs or T cells enriched from blood (not recorded which). Every receptor here comes from a woman aged 55-70 years with acute COVID-19.

CDR3 loop: CATSDLFRTGSPGELFF. DNA for the CDR3: TGTGCCACCAGTGATTTGTTTAGGACAGGGTCCCCCGGGGAGCTGTTTTTT. This chain links TRBV24-1 with TRBJ2-2; 8 bases align to TRBD1. The CDR3 runs to 17 residues. The germline V gene has CDR1 KGHDR and CDR2 SFDVKD. V lost 0 bases, J lost 6 bases, and 8 bases stayed unmatched.

The chain carries TRBV7-9 and TRBJ1-1; possibly TRBD1 for D (6 bases). V lost 5 bases and J 4 bases, leaving 14 bases between the germline ends. The CDR3 is made up of 14 amino acids. CDR1 and CDR2 from the germline V gene are SEHNR and FQNEAQ (reference sequence). The CDR3 loop is CASSVTLGATEAFF. CDR3 sequence (DNA): TGTGCCAGCAGCGTTACCCTGGGGGCCACTGAAGCTTTCTTT.

CDR3 region: CASSQGRQGGQPQHF. The CDR3 region has the DNA TGTGCCAGCAGCCAAGGTAGACAGGGAGGTCAGCCCCAGCATTTT. The chain has TRBV3-1 (or the pseudogene TRBV3-2) and TRBJ1-5, with 7 bases fitting TRBD1. The junction had 6 bases not matched to a gene; V was cut back by 1 base and J by 6 bases. The germline gives CDR1 LGHDT, CDR2 YNNKEL (reference sequence). This CDR3 is built from 15 residues.

V usage is TRBV6-5 and J usage is TRBJ1-2; D might be TRBD1 (6 bases). This CDR3 has 14 amino acids. Germline assignment: CDR1 MNHEY and CDR2 SVGAGI. Trimming took off 5 bases at V and 0 bases at J, with 10 bases between the two ends. This chain's CDR3 is CASSTRTANYGYTF. The CDR3 DNA sequence: TGTGCCAGCAGTACCCGGACAGCTAACTATGGCTACACCTTC.

This clone was seen only a few times. The chain uses TRBV6-5 and TRBJ2-7; 7 bases match TRBD2. CDR1 and CDR2 (germline): MNHEY, SVGAGI. CDR3 size: 14 residues. After removal of 4 bases from V and 4 bases from J, the junction contained 7 bases not matched to a gene. The CDR3 here is CASSSAGGFYEQYF. CDR3 in DNA: TGTGCCAGCAGTTCCGCCGGGGGGTTTTACGAGCAGTACTTC.

The V and J genes are TRBV9 and TRBJ2-7; 7 bases match TRBD2. V was clipped by 4 bases and J by 2 bases; unmatched bases: 9. Germline-derived CDR1 and CDR2 are SGDLS and YYNGEE. This CDR3 region has 15 residues. The CDR3 loop is CASSPRLAQPYEQYF. The CDR3 DNA reads TGTGCCAGCAGCCCCCGACTAGCTCAGCCCTACGAGCAGTACTTC.

This chain joins TRBV9 and TRBJ2-2; 7 positions match TRBD2. Trimming took 0 bases from V and 7 from J; bases not matched to a gene: 6. Germline lookup yields CDR1 SGDLS and CDR2 YYNGEE. The CDR3 is 15 residues long. The CDR3 DNA follows: TGTGCCAGCAGCGTAGGGCTAGCGGAGTTCGGGGAGCTGTTTTTT. Translation gives CASSVGLAEFGELFF.

This chain links TRBV19 with TRBJ2-4; 7 nucleotides align to TRBD1. The junction had 6 bases not matched to a gene; V was cut back by 4 bases and J by 0 bases. Germline V gene lookup returns CDR1 LNHDA and CDR2 SQIVND (reference sequence). CDR3 length: 16 amino acids. The chain's CDR3 is CASSTTGDLAKNIQYF. In DNA, the CDR3 is TGTGCCAGTAGTACAACAGGGGATCTAGCCAAAAACATTCAGTACTTC.

This rearrangement joins TRBV6-5 to TRBJ2-3; weak D call: TRBD1 (6 bases). The V end lost 0 bases, the J end lost 6 bases, and 7 bases lay between the germline ends. Germline V gives CDR1 MNHEY, CDR2 SVGAGI. The CDR3 is 13 residues long. The CDR3 DNA reads as TGTGCCAGCAGTTACTCAGGGGGTGATACGCAGTATTTT. It yields the protein CASSYSGGDTQYF.

CDR3: CAWSGGQGGQPQHF. Written as DNA, the CDR3 is TGTGCCTGGAGTGGGGGACAGGGCGGTCAGCCCCAGCATTTT. The V and J genes are TRBV30 and TRBJ1-5, with TRBD1 identical over 9 bases. The V gene end was trimmed by 1 base and the J gene end by 6 bases; junction bases not matched to a gene: 4. The germline V gene has CDR1 GTSNPN and CDR2 SVGIG (reference sequence). The CDR3 sequence is 14 residues long.

The chain recombines TRBV7-2 with TRBJ1-6; D perhaps matches TRBD1 (5 bases). V lost 4 bases, J lost 12 bases, and 19 bases lay in between. Germline V CDR1 and CDR2: SGHTA, FQGNSA. This CDR3 is built from 15 residues. In DNA, the CDR3 is TGTGCCAGCAGCTCCCGGGGGAGCGGGACCGAACCCCTCCACTTT. Its translation is CASSSRGSGTEPLHF.

This clone was detected a few times. The rearrangement links TRBV7-2 to TRBJ1-2; a weak D match, TRBD1 (6 bases). Germline values: CDR1 SGHTA, CDR2 FQGNSA. The CDR3 is made up of 12 amino acids. Trimming removed 5 bases at V and 7 bases at J, with 11 bases between. CDR3 in DNA: TGTGCCAGCAGCCGCACAGGGTCTGGCTACACCTTC. This gives the protein CASSRTGSGYTF.

The CDR3 spells CASSLGGSATEAFF. For the CDR3, the DNA is TGCGCCAGCAGCTTGGGAGGCTCCGCTACTGAAGCTTTCTTT. The chain is built from TRBV5-1 and TRBJ1-1; no clear D gene. Trimming removed 0 bases at V and 5 bases at J, with 11 bases between. Germline assignment: CDR1 SGHRS and CDR2 YFSETQ. This CDR3 comprises 14 residues. Filled out from reference TRBV5-1 and TRBJ1-1, the complete variable domain reads KAGVTQTPRYLIKTRGQQVTLSCSPISGHRSVSWYQQTPGQGLQFLFEYFSETQRNKGNFPGRFSGRQFSNSRSEMNVSTLELGDSALYLCASSLGGSATEAFFGQGTRLTVV.

J is TRBJ1-2 and V is TRBV6-5, with D maybe TRBD1 (5 bases). CDR3 size: 15 residues. The germline V gene has CDR1 MNHEY and CDR2 SVGAGI. Trimming removed 4 bases from V and 3 bases from J, with 15 bases in between. Here the CDR3 DNA reads TGTGCCAGCAGTTCTGCGGGGGGGAGGGACTATGGCTACACCTTC. It is translated as CASSSAGGRDYGYTF.

V gene TRBV19 combines with J gene TRBJ1-1; 9 nucleotides agree with TRBD1. Looked up from germline, CDR1 is LNHDA and CDR2 is SQIVND (reference sequence). The CDR3 covers 15 residues. V shed 6 bases, J shed 5 bases, and the junction held 10 bases outside the gene matches. The DNA of the CDR3 is TGTGCCAGTAGCTTACAGGGGGCGCGAGGGACTGAAGCTTTCTTT. Its protein product is CASSLQGARGTEAFF.

V usage is TRBV2 and J usage is TRBJ2-1, with 9 bases aligning to TRBD2. The V gene's germline CDR1 is SNHLY and CDR2 FYNNEI. The CDR3 length is 15 residues. Unmatched junction bases numbered 16, after V lost 7 bases and J lost 12 bases. The CDR3 loop is CASTEQASGAAGQFF. CDR3 bases: TGTGCCAGCACCGAGCAGGCTAGCGGGGCCGCAGGGCAGTTCTTC.

The chain links TRBV3-1 (or the pseudogene TRBV3-2) to TRBJ2-1, with TRBD2 matching over 14 bases. The germline V gene has CDR1 LGHDT and CDR2 YNNKEL (reference sequence). The CDR3 is 18 amino acids. The junction had 11 bases not matched to a gene; V was cut back by 3 bases and J by 7 bases. CDR3 loop: CASSHELGTSGRGNEQFF. The CDR3 nucleotides are TGTGCCAGCAGCCATGAATTGGGGACTAGCGGGAGAGGGAATGAGCAGTTCTTC.

The V and J genes are TRBV6-1 and TRBJ1-4, with TRBD1 matching 9 bases. CDR3 length equals 14 residues. Germline trimming cut 2 bases from V and 6 bases from J; bases unmatched to any gene: 1. Germline assignment: CDR1 MNHNS and CDR2 SASEGT. CDR3 residues: CASSEWTGDEKLFF. The CDR3 DNA sequence: TGTGCCAGCAGTGAATGGACAGGGGATGAAAAACTGTTTTTT.

This chain links TRBV18 with TRBJ2-3; 10 bases are shared with TRBD2. CDR1 is KGHSH and CDR2 is LQKENI in the germline V gene. J gave up 3 bases and V 3 bases, and 9 bases lay outside the gene matches. The CDR3 runs 17 residues. The CDR3 region is CASSPGLAGVETDTQYF. The DNA of the CDR3 is TGTGCCAGCTCACCGGGGCTAGCGGGAGTGGAAACAGATACGCAGTATTTT.

This chain uses TRBV4-3 with TRBJ2-5, with 7 bases matching TRBD1. The germline gives CDR1 LGHNA, CDR2 YSLEER. The CDR3 is 15 amino acids. Losses at the gene ends were 0 bases for V and 1 base for J; bases not matched to a gene: 2. Here the CDR3 DNA reads TGCGCCAGCAGCCAAGAAGGGACAGTCCAAGAGACCCAGTACTTC. Its translation is CASSQEGTVQETQYF.

This clone was counted a few times. The J gene is TRBJ2-1, the V gene TRBV5-1; 8 bases line up with TRBD2. The CDR3 is 15 residues long. J was trimmed by 8 bases and V by 6 bases; bases with no gene match: 13. The germline CDR1 and CDR2 sequences are SGHRS and YFSETQ. The CDR3 DNA reads as TGCGCCAGCACCGCTTCTGGGACTAGATTAGATGAGCAGTTCTTC. Protein sequence: CASTASGTRLDEQFF. Variable domain in full (rest from reference TRBV5-1 and TRBJ2-1): KAGVTQTPRYLIKTRGQQVTLSCSPISGHRSVSWYQQTPGQGLQFLFEYFSETQRNKGNFPGRFSGRQFSNSRSEMNVSTLELGDSALYLCASTASGTRLDEQFFGPGTRLTVL.

The rearrangement uses TRBV7-2 and TRBJ1-5, with TRBD1 matching over 8 bases. The CDR3 contains 15 residues. V was pared by 6 bases and J by 2 bases, with 6 bases of the junction left unmatched. CDR1 is SGHTA and CDR2 is FQGNSA in the germline V gene. The CDR3 DNA reads as TGTGCCAGCAGGAACAGGGGGAATGGCAATCAGCCCCAGCATTTT. It codes for CASRNRGNGNQPQHF.

This sequence joins TRBV4-3 and TRBJ1-2; 9 nucleotides match TRBD1. V trimming: 4 bases; J trimming: 0 bases; junction bases outside the gene matches: 12. CDR1 is LGHNA and CDR2 is YSLEER in the germline V gene. This CDR3 has 18 residues. CDR3 in amino acids: CASSRAPGQGRANYGYTF. The CDR3 nucleotides are TGCGCCAGCAGCCGAGCCCCGGGACAGGGTAGAGCTAACTATGGCTACACCTTC.